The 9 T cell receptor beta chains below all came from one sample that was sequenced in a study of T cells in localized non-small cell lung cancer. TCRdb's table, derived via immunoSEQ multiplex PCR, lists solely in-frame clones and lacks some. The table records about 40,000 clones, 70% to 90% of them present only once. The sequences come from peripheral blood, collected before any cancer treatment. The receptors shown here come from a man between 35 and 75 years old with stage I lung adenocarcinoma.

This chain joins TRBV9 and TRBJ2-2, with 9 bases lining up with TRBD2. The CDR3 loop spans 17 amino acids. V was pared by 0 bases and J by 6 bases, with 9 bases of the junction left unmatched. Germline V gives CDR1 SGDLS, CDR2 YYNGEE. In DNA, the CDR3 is TGTGCCAGCAGCGTAGCTATTAGCGGGAGTCCCCCCGGGGAGCTGTTTTTT. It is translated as CASSVAISGSPPGELFF.

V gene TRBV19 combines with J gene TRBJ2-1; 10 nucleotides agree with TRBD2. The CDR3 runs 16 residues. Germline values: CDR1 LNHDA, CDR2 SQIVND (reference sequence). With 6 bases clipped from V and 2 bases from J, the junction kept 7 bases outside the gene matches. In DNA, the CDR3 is TGTGCCAGTAGATCCCCTCTAGCGGGAGCCTACAATGAGCAGTTCTTC. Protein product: CASRSPLAGAYNEQFF.

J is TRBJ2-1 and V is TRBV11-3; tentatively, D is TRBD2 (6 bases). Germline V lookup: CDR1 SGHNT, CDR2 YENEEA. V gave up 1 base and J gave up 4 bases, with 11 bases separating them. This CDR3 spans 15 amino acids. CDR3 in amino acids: CASSLVTSGYNEQFF. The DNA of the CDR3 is TGTGCCAGCAGCTTAGTGACCAGCGGGTACAATGAGCAGTTCTTC.

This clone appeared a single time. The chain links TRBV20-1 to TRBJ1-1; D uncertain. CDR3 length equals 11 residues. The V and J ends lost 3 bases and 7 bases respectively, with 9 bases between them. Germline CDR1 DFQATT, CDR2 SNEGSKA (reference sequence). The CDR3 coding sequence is TGCAGTGCTAGGGCGTTCAGTGAAGCTTTCTTT. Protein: CSARAFSEAFF.

The DNA for the CDR3 is TGTGCCAGCAGCCCTACGGACGGGGTGAACTATGGCTACACCTTC. Encoded protein: CASSPTDGVNYGYTF. The V gene is TRBV7-2, the J gene TRBJ1-2; unclear D gene. The CDR3 has 15 amino acids. V lost 5 bases and J lost 2, with 15 bases in between. Germline CDR1 and CDR2: SGHTA and FQGNSA.

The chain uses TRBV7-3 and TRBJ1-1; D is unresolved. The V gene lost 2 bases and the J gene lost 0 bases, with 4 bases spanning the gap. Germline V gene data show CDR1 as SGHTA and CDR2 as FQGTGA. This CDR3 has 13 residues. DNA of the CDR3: TGTGCCAGCAGCTTACATTTGAACACTGAAGCTTTCTTT. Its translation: CASSLHLNTEAFF.

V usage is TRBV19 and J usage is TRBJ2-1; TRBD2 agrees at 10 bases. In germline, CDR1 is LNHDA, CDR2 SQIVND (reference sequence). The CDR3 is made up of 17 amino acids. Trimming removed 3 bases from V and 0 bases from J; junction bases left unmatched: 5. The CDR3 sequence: CASSIARTSGSYNEQFF. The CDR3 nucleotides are TGTGCCAGTAGTATCGCCCGGACTAGCGGCTCCTACAATGAGCAGTTCTTC.

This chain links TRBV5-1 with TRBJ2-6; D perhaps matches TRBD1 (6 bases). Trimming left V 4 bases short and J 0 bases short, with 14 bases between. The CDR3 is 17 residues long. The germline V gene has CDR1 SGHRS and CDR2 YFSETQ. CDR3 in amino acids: CASSLRTANSGANVLTF. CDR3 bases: TGCGCCAGCAGCCTCCGGACAGCGAACTCTGGGGCCAACGTCCTGACTTTC.

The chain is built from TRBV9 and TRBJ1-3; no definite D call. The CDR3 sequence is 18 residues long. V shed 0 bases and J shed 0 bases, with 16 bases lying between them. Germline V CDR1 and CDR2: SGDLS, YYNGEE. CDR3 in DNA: TGTGCCAGCAGCGTAGGATACAACAGCCGGCTCTCTGGAAACACCATATATTTT. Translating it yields CASSVGYNSRLSGNTIYF.